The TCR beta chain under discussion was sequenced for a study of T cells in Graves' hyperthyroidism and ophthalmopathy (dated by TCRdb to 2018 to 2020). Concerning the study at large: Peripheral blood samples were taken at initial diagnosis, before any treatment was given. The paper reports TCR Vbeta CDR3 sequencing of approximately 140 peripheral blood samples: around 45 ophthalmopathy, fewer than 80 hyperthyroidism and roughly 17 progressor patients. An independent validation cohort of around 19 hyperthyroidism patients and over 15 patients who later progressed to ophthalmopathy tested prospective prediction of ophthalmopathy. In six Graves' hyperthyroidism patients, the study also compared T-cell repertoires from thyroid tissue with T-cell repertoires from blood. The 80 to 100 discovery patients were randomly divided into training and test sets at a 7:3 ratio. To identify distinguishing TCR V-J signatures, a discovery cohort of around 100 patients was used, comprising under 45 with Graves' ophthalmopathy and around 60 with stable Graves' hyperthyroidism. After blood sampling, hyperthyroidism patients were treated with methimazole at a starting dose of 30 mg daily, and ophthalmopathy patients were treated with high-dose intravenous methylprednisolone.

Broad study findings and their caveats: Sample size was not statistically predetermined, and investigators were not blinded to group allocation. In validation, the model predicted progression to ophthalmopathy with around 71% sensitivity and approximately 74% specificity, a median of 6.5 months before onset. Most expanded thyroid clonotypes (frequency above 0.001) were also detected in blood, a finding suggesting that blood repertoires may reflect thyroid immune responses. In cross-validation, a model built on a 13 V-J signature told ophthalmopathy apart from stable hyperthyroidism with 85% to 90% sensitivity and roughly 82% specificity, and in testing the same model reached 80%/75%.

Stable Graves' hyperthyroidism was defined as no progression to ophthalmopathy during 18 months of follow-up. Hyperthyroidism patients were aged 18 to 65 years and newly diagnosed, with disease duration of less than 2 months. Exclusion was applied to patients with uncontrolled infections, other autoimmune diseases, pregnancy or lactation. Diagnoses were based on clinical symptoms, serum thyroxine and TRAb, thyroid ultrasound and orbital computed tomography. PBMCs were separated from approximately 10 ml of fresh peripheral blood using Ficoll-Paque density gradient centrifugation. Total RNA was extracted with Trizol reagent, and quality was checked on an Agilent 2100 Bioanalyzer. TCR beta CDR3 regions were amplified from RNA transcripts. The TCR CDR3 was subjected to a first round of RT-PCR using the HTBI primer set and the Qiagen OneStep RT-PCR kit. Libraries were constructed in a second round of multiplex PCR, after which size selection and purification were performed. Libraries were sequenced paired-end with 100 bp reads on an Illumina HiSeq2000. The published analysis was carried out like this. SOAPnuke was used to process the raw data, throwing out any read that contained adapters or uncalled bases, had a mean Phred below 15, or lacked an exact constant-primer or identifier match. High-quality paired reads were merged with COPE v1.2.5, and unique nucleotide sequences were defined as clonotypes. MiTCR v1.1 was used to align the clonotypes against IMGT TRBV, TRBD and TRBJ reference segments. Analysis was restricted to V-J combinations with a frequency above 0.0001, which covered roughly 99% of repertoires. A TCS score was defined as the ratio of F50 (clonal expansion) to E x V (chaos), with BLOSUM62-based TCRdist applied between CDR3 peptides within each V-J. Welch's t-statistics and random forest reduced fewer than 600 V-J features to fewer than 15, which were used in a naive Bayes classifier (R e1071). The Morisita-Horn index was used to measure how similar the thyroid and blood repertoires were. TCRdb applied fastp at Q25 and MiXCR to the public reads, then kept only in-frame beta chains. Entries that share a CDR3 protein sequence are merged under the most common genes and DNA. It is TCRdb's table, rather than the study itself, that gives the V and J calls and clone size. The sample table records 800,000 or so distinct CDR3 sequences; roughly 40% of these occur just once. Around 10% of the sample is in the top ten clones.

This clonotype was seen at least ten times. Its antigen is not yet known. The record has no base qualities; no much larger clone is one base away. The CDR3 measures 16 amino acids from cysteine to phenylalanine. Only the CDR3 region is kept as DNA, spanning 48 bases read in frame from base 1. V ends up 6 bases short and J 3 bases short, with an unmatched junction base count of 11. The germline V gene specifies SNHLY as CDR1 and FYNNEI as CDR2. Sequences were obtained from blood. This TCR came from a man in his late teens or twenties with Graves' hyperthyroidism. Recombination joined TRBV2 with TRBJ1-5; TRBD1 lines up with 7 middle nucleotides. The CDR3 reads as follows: CASSAIRDSYNQPQHF. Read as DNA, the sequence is TGTGCCAGCAGCGCGATTAGGGACAGCTACAATCAGCCCCAGCATTTT.